The 24 T cell receptor beta chains below come from one sample, sequenced in a study of cytomegalovirus exposure and HLA in healthy donors. The PCR employed 60 Vbeta primers together with 13 Jbeta primers. The protocol was immunoSEQ multiplex PCR, while the TCRdb copy is restricted to in-frame clones and leaves out a portion. The sample lists under 200,000 clones; around 78% were seen once. Source material: PBMCs. The receptor source for this set is a woman in her 30s in good health and CMV-seropositive.

The CDR3 DNA follows: TGTGCCAGCAGCCCACCGACAGGGGCCTACGAGCAGTACTTC. Its translation is CASSPPTGAYEQYF. The rearrangement uses TRBV7-9 and TRBJ2-7; 8 nucleotides match TRBD1. Per the germline V gene, CDR1 is SEHNR and CDR2 is FQNEAQ (reference sequence). There are 14 residues in the CDR3. The V and J ends lost 5 bases and 2 bases, in that order; junction bases with no gene match: 5.

In this sample, this clone turned up a few times. The chain couples TRBV27 to TRBJ1-4; D unresolved. Germline V CDR1 and CDR2: MNHEY, SMNVEV (reference sequence). V lost 7 bases to trimming and J lost 2 bases, with 17 bases between them. This CDR3 is 16 amino acids long. The CDR3 region is CASNGFKRGTNEKLFF. CDR3 sequence (DNA): TGTGCCAGCAATGGCTTTAAACGGGGTACTAATGAAAAACTGTTTTTT.

This clone has just a few counts. Sequence at one end of the junction differs from germline and may be a read error. The chain links TRBV30 to TRBJ2-7; 7 bases fit TRBD2. CDR3 length equals 15 residues. CDR1 and CDR2 from the germline V gene are GTSNPN and SVGIG (reference sequence). In DNA form, the CDR3 reads TGTGCCGGGAGGGGTTCCTGGCGGGGGAACTACGAGCAGTACTTC. It translates to CAGRGSWRGNYEQYF.

The genes are TRBV6-5 and TRBJ2-1; possibly TRBD2 for D (5 bases). The germline CDR1 and CDR2 sequences are MNHEY and SVGAGI. CDR3 length: 14 amino acids. Trimming removed 0 bases at V and 7 bases at J, with 10 bases between. The CDR3 DNA is TGTGCCAGCAGTTACTCGAGGGTGGGGAATGAGCAGTTCTTC. Its protein is CASSYSRVGNEQFF.

The V call is TRBV9, the J call TRBJ2-1; 9 bases match TRBD1. The J segment lost 2 bases and the V segment lost 3 bases, leaving 3 bases of the junction unmatched. Germline CDR1 reads SGDLS; CDR2 reads YYNGEE. The CDR3 length is 15 residues. The chain's CDR3 is CASSAGTGTYNEQFF. The CDR3 coding sequence is TGTGCCAGCAGCGCCGGGACAGGGACCTACAATGAGCAGTTCTTC.

The genes are TRBV11-2 and TRBJ2-3; 7 positions match TRBD2. V lost 5 bases and J lost 1; bases outside the gene matches: 15. There are 18 residues in the CDR3. In germline, CDR1 is SGHAT, CDR2 FQNNGV. This chain's CDR3 is CASSQTPPGLPRTDTQYF. CDR3 coding DNA: TGTGCCAGCAGCCAGACGCCCCCGGGACTACCCCGCACAGATACGCAGTATTTT.

The rearrangement uses TRBV6-6 and TRBJ2-1, with 9 bases identical to TRBD1. V trimming: 5 bases; J trimming: 5 bases; junction bases outside the gene matches: 7. From germline, CDR1 is MNHNY and CDR2 SVGAGI (reference sequence). The CDR3 has 15 residues. The CDR3 here is CASSAGQGNHNEQFF. Written as DNA, the CDR3 is TGTGCCAGCAGTGCGGGACAGGGTAACCACAATGAGCAGTTCTTC.

V is TRBV28 and J is TRBJ2-3; 7 bases are a match to TRBD2. This CDR3 comprises 14 residues. The trim removed 7 bases at V and 2 bases at J, leaving 6 bases unmatched. Germline CDR1 MDHEN, CDR2 SYDVKM. The CDR3 is CASTRRGYTDTQYF. Here the CDR3 DNA reads TGTGCCAGCACCCGGCGGGGGTACACAGATACGCAGTATTTT. The entire variable domain, with the rest obtained from reference TRBV28 and TRBJ2-3, is as follows: DVKVTQSSRYLVKRTGEKVFLECVQDMDHENMFWYRQDPGLGLRLIYFSYDVKMKEKGDIPEGYSVSREKKERFSLILESASTNQTSMYLCASTRRGYTDTQYFGPGTRLTVL.

The chain combines TRBV29-1 with TRBJ2-5; 7 bases are shared with TRBD1. J lost 4 bases, V lost 8 bases, and 10 bases had no gene match. CDR3 length equals 13 residues. Germline values: CDR1 SQVTM, CDR2 ANQGSEA. The CDR3 is CSSREAGGETQYF. CDR3 DNA: TGCAGCTCACGAGAGGCAGGGGGAGAGACCCAGTACTTC.

Only one count was recorded for this clone. The genes are TRBV29-1 and TRBJ1-1, with D unclear. The CDR3 length is 10 residues. V was cut by 1 base and J by 7 bases, with 4 bases left in between. Germline CDR1 SQVTM, CDR2 ANQGSEA. This CDR3 is CSVEVIEAFF. The DNA of the CDR3 is TGCAGCGTTGAAGTCATTGAAGCTTTCTTT.

This clone has more than one count but fewer than ten. The chain links TRBV27 to TRBJ1-6; D not certain. Deletions cut 5 bases from V and 1 base from J, with 15 bases between. This CDR3 spans 17 amino acids. From germline, CDR1 is MNHEY and CDR2 SMNVEV (reference sequence). This CDR3 is CASSANPTRSYNSPLHF. In DNA form, the CDR3 reads TGTGCCAGCAGTGCCAACCCGACTCGGTCCTATAATTCACCCCTCCACTTT.

In its sample, this clone was seen a few times. V usage is TRBV7-3 and J usage is TRBJ2-6; tentative D call: TRBD2 (5 bases). Trimming removed 2 bases from V and 4 bases from J, with 12 bases in between. This CDR3 is 16 amino acids long. Germline V gene sequence: CDR1 SGHTA, CDR2 FQGTGA. The CDR3 here is CASSLRGLSGANVLTF. The CDR3 nucleotides read TGTGCCAGCAGCTTACGGGGTCTCTCCGGGGCCAACGTCCTGACTTTC.

This chain links TRBV30 with TRBJ2-7, with 9 bases that match TRBD1. This CDR3 is built from 14 residues. The germline V gene encodes CDR1 GTSNPN and CDR2 SVGIG (reference sequence). The V segment lost 0 bases and the J segment 2 bases; nucleotides outside the gene matches: 2. Written as DNA, the CDR3 is TGTGCCTGGAGTGTTTGGGACAGGGCCTACGAGCAGTACTTC. Its translation is CAWSVWDRAYEQYF.

V gene TRBV30 combines with J gene TRBJ2-1, with TRBD1 identical over 9 bases. The CDR3 runs 15 residues. V was clipped by 2 bases and J by 4 bases; unmatched bases: 6. The germline V gene has CDR1 GTSNPN and CDR2 SVGIG (reference sequence). CDR3 residues: CAWSSGQGRYNEQFF. The CDR3 DNA reads TGTGCCTGGAGTTCGGGACAGGGAAGGTACAATGAGCAGTTCTTC. Variable domain in full (rest from reference TRBV30 and TRBJ2-1): SQTIHQWPATLVQPVGSPLSLECTVEGTSNPNLYWYRQAAGRGLQLLFYSVGIGQISSEVPQNLSASRPQDRQFILSSKKLLLSDSGFYLCAWSSGQGRYNEQFFGPGTRLTVL.

This clone was found a few times. The chain carries TRBV29-1 and TRBJ2-7; D possibly corresponds to TRBD1 (5 bases). Trimming removed 6 bases at V and 7 bases at J, with 13 bases between. Looked up from germline, CDR1 is SQVTM and CDR2 is ANQGSEA. CDR3 length equals 11 residues. DNA for the CDR3: TGCAGCGTAGGGGCAGGGAAGGAGCAGTACTTC. Translated: CSVGAGKEQYF.

The chain uses TRBV29-1 and TRBJ2-7; no clear D. This CDR3 has 12 amino acids. Trimming cost V 0 bases and J 2 bases, with 5 bases left between them. Germline lookup yields CDR1 SQVTM and CDR2 ANQGSEA. The CDR3 coding sequence is TGCAGCGTTGAAGATGGCCCCTACGAGCAGTACTTC. It specifies CSVEDGPYEQYF.

In regard to this clone: Other DNA sequences of this sample code for an identical CDR3. The chain couples TRBV7-2 to TRBJ2-7; D not resolved. Trimming removed 9 bases at V and 4 bases at J, with 13 bases between. The germline V gene has CDR1 SGHTA and CDR2 FQGNSA. CDR3 length: 12 residues. As DNA, the CDR3 is TGTGCCAGTAGACTGATCGGGTACGAGCAGTACTTC. Encoded protein: CASRLIGYEQYF.

CDR3 protein: CASSTGSYNSPLHF. The CDR3 coding sequence is TGCGCCAGCAGCACGGGTTCCTATAATTCACCCCTCCACTTT. This chain links TRBV5-1 with TRBJ1-6; D uncertain. This CDR3 spans 14 amino acids. The germline V and J ends were trimmed by 4 bases and 1 base, with 6 bases remaining between them. Germline lookup yields CDR1 SGHRS and CDR2 YFSETQ.

The rearrangement uses TRBV19 and TRBJ1-1; TRBD1 might be the D (5 bases). V was pared by 5 bases and J by 0 bases, with 13 bases between. Germline V gene lookup returns CDR1 LNHDA and CDR2 SQIVND (reference sequence). The CDR3 length is 15 residues. The CDR3 DNA reads TGTGCCAGTAGTCGGCAGGGTGCCATGAACACTGAAGCTTTCTTT. Translated: CASSRQGAMNTEAFF. Complete variable domain (other parts from reference TRBV19 and TRBJ1-1): DGGITQSPKYLFRKEGQNVTLSCEQNLNHDAMYWYRQDPGQGLRLIYYSQIVNDFQKGDIAEGYSVSREKKESFPLTVTSAQKNPTAFYLCASSRQGAMNTEAFFGQGTRLTVV.

The chain recombines TRBV19 with TRBJ1-5, with 7 positions matching TRBD1. V shed 6 bases and J 4 bases; nucleotides not matched to a gene: 12. CDR1 is LNHDA and CDR2 is SQIVND in the germline V gene (reference sequence). The CDR3 covers 16 residues. The CDR3 nucleotides are TGTGCCAGTAGGTTAGCAGACAGGGTTCAGAATCAGCCCCAGCATTTT. Translating it yields CASRLADRVQNQPQHF.

This clone was seen a handful of times. The rearrangement joins TRBV10-1 to TRBJ2-1, with a possible D match to TRBD2 (7 bases). Trimming took off 3 bases at V and 2 bases at J, with 17 bases between the two ends. The germline V gene encodes CDR1 WNHNN and CDR2 SYGVQD (reference sequence). This CDR3 is 17 amino acids long. The CDR3 region has the DNA TGCGCCAGCAGTGACAGGGAGGGAGGGGGACCCTACAATGAGCAGTTCTTC. Translated, it gives CASSDREGGGPYNEQFF.

This clone was recorded a few times. V is TRBV4-1 and J is TRBJ2-5; TRBD2 aligns across 7 bases. The DNA end is a closer match to TRBJ2-7, so the J assignment may be wrong. Germline V gene sequence: CDR1 MGHRA, CDR2 YSYEKL. The CDR3 length is 14 residues. CDR3 nucleotide sequence: TGCGCCAGCAGCCCAGCGGGACTCTCCTACGAGCAGTACTTC. This encodes CASSPAGLSYEQYF.

The chain combines TRBV5-1 with TRBJ1-5; possibly TRBD1 for D (6 bases). The CDR3 runs 15 residues. Trimming removed 1 base at V and 6 bases at J, with 14 bases between. Germline V gives CDR1 SGHRS, CDR2 YFSETQ. CDR3 in amino acids: CASSLIPGGVQPQHF. Here the CDR3 DNA reads TGCGCCAGCAGCTTGATCCCGGGGGGCGTTCAGCCCCAGCATTTT.

The gene calls are TRBV6-1 and TRBJ1-1, with 11 bases aligning to TRBD1. V shed 6 bases and J 4 bases; nucleotides not matched to a gene: 4. CDR3 length: 14 amino acids. Germline CDR1 and CDR2: MNHNS and SASEGT. CDR3 bases: TGTGCCAGCAGCACCGGGACAGGGGGCACTGAAGCTTTCTTT. Its translation: CASSTGTGGTEAFF.